Below, one T cell receptor (beta chain) is given with its context. TCRdb used MiXCR to reprocess the RACE reads, holding one entry per CDR3 protein. The table includes some 89,000 distinct CDR3 sequences, 25% to 35% detected once. This sample was included in a study of human T cells and chemical hapten exposure. The wider study: The study sensitized with 2% DPC on an approximately 2 cm by approximately 2 cm patch of upper inner arm skin.

The V end lost 10 bases, the J end lost 0 bases, and 11 bases lay between the germline ends. This CDR3 contains 13 residues. Germline V gene sequence: CDR1 SGHVS, CDR2 FQNEAQ. The time point denotes: patch test 3, about 24 weeks after DPC sensitization. Stated treatment: therapeutic diphenylcyclopropenone sensitization with weekly scalp DPC. The rearrangement links TRBV7-8 to TRBJ2-3; D perhaps matches TRBD1 (6 bases). This sample comprised whole blood, obtained in connection with sensitization to the hapten diphenylcyclopropenone (DPC). This TCR came from a man aged 35-49 years with alopecia areata. Some clones in this sample may be carry-over from other donors' samples. CDR3 sequence reads: CAISDSSTDTQYF. For the CDR3, the DNA is TGTGCCATTTCGGACAGTAGCACAGATACGCAGTATTTT.